The clone carrying this T cell receptor beta chain occurred once. No antigen is known for it. CD8+ and CD4+ T cells from blood underwent TCR beta sequencing. The data originate from a study of CD8 T cells in Susac syndrome. Looked up from germline, CDR1 is SQVTM and CDR2 is ANQGSEA. The CDR3 spans 13 residues. Trimming removed 7 bases from V and 11 bases from J; junction bases left unmatched: 12. The RNA input was 0.5 to 1 ug, and it was reverse transcribed with random hexamers. Across 54 Vbeta and 13 Jbeta, immunoSEQ multiplex PCR amplified TCR beta CDR3. One entry per CDR3 protein results from TCRdb running MiXCR on the immunoSEQ multiplex PCR reads. The sample consists of some 120,000 distinct CDR3 sequences, around nine tenths of them appearing once. General study results and limits: As the study acknowledged, the number of individuals in its TCR sequencing and HLA analysis was relatively small.

The receptor was isolated from a human donor with multiple sclerosis. Specimen: CD8+ T cells from PBMCs. The chain employs TRBV29-1 and TRBJ2-5, with 11 bases fitting TRBD1. In nucleotides, the CDR3 is TGCAGCGCGGGACAGGGGGAGGACTCCCCTCAGTACTTC. Protein: CSAGQGEDSPQYF.